These T cell receptor beta chains were read from a single sample in a study of shared clonotypes between healthy human individuals. Some clones are missing from TCRdb's copy, which holds only in-frame ones; the method was immunoSEQ multiplex PCR. In the table there are about 1 million clones, 65% to 75% of which are singletons. Sequenced material: memory CD4+ T cells sorted from blood. These TCRs come from a man between 18 and 35 years old in good health. CDR3s include the opening cysteine and the closing phenylalanine or tryptophan. A D gene is named only where the DNA matches it firmly. Expanded clones get a size class; other rows say once, few or many, or leave the size out.

CDR3	DNA	V	J	D	size
CASSSLGGFLNEQYF	TGTGCCAGCAGCTCTCTCGGCGGCTTCCTAAACGAGCAGTACTTC	TRBV7-6	TRBJ2-7	.	.
CASSQDGLAWGEQFF	TGCGCCAGCAGCCAAGATGGACTAGCATGGGGTGAGCAGTTCTTC	TRBV4-1	TRBJ2-1	TRBD2	.
CASRIPGQGNTGELFF	TGTGCCAGCAGGATACCGGGACAGGGGAACACCGGGGAGCTGTTTTTT	TRBV11-2	TRBJ2-2	TRBD1	.
CASSLQGWGYTF	TGTGCCAGCAGCCTACAGGGATGGGGCTACACCTTC	TRBV5-5	TRBJ1-2	.	few
CSVEASPPRDRGRRSNQPQHF	TGCAGCGTTGAAGCCTCCCCCCCCAGGGACAGGGGGCGGCGGAGCAATCAGCCCCAGCATTTT	TRBV29-1	TRBJ1-5	TRBD1	.
CASSPQDRSYGYTF	TGTGCCAGCTCACCTCAGGACAGGTCCTATGGCTACACCTTC	TRBV18	TRBJ1-2	TRBD1	.
CASSRTSGIETQYF	TGCGCCAGCAGCCGCACTAGCGGGATAGAGACCCAGTACTTC	TRBV10-2	TRBJ2-5	TRBD2	once
CASSRKNTGELFF	TGCGCCAGCAGCCGGAAGAACACCGGGGAGCTGTTTTTT	TRBV10-1	TRBJ2-2	.	.
CASSSAGSTDTQYF	TGTGCCAGCAGCTCAGCGGGGAGCACAGATACGCAGTATTTT	TRBV7-9	TRBJ2-3	TRBD2	.
CAWGQGWFGEQYF	TGTGCCTGGGGACAGGGGTGGTTTGGCGAGCAGTACTTC	TRBV30	TRBJ2-7	TRBD1	.
CASKDGTGSYEQYF	TGTGCCAGCAAGGATGGAACGGGCTCCTACGAGCAGTACTTC	TRBV2	TRBJ2-7	.	few
CASSGQGARETQYF	TGTGCCAGCAGCGGACAGGGGGCGAGGGAGACCCAGTACTTC	TRBV9	TRBJ2-5	TRBD1	.
CAWSVLPAPEAFF	TGTGCCTGGAGTGTACTCCCGGCCCCTGAAGCTTTCTTT	TRBV30	TRBJ1-1	.	few
CASSQNQGARSNSPLHF	TGCGCCAGCAGCCAGAACCAGGGGGCACGAAGTAATTCACCCCTCCACTTT	TRBV4-3	TRBJ1-6	TRBD1	.
CASSLGAGGPSEQFF	TGTGCCAGCAGTTTAGGCGCGGGAGGGCCAAGTGAGCAGTTCTTC	TRBV28	TRBJ2-1	TRBD2	.
CASTPNSQETQYF	TGTGCCAGCACCCCAAACTCCCAAGAGACCCAGTACTTC	TRBV28	TRBJ2-5	.	.
CASSSGTSFYEQYF	TGTGCCAGCAGCTCAGGGACATCTTTCTACGAGCAGTACTTC	TRBV5-6	TRBJ2-7	.	.
CASSLTRTGELFF	TGTGCCAGCAGCTTAACTCGAACCGGGGAGCTGTTTTTT	TRBV11-3	TRBJ2-2	.	.
CASSVQGGSEKLFF	TGTGCCAGCAGCGTACAGGGAGGCAGTGAAAAACTGTTTTTT	TRBV9	TRBJ1-4	.	.
CASNSPDRADGELFF	TGTGCCAGCAACTCTCCAGACAGGGCGGATGGGGAGCTGTTTTTT	TRBV7-2	TRBJ2-2	TRBD1	.
CASSRGALSYEQYF	TGTGCCAGCAGTCGAGGGGCTCTCTCCTACGAGCAGTACTTC	TRBV2	TRBJ2-7	.	.
CAISVSGGTNEKLFF	TGTGCCATCAGTGTCTCTGGGGGAACGAATGAAAAACTGTTTTTT	TRBV10-3	TRBJ1-4	.	.
CASTFGGEGYTF	TGCGCCAGCACTTTTGGGGGAGAAGGCTACACCTTC	TRBV5-1	TRBJ1-2	.	.
CASSFSGGTDTQYF	TGCGCCAGCAGCTTTTCGGGCGGCACAGATACGCAGTATTTT	TRBV5-1	TRBJ2-3	.	.
CASSIRGVGSSAYNEQFF	TGTGCCAGTAGTATCAGGGGCGTTGGAAGCTCAGCATACAATGAGCAGTTCTTC	TRBV19	TRBJ2-1	.	.
CASSVEARGVEQFF	TGCGCCAGCAGTGTAGAAGCTAGAGGTGTGGAGCAGTTCTTC	TRBV10-2	TRBJ2-1	.	.
CASSERTVNTEAFF	TGTGCCAGCAGTGAAAGAACGGTGAACACTGAAGCTTTCTTT	TRBV2	TRBJ1-1	.	.
CAISSGEGYTF	TGTGCCATCAGTTCAGGGGAAGGCTACACCTTC	TRBV10-3	TRBJ1-2	.	few
CASSPETGGNYGYTF	TGTGCCAGCTCACCTGAGACAGGGGGTAACTATGGCTACACCTTC	TRBV18	TRBJ1-2	TRBD1	.
CASSPPKDTGELFF	TGTGCCAGCAGCCCGCCCAAGGACACCGGGGAGCTGTTTTTT	TRBV5-4	TRBJ2-2	.	.
CASRATGGNTDTQYF	TGTGCCAGCAGGGCCACAGGGGGCAACACAGATACGCAGTATTTT	TRBV2	TRBJ2-3	TRBD1	.
CASSLTGKDTGELFF	TGTGCCAGCAGCTTGACAGGGAAGGACACCGGGGAGCTGTTTTTT	TRBV5-4	TRBJ2-2	.	.
CAISEGDEQYF	TGTGCCATCAGTGAGGGGGACGAGCAGTACTTC	TRBV10-3	TRBJ2-7	.	.
CASSPLPQSSSYNSPLHF	TGTGCCAGCTCACCACTTCCACAGTCCAGCTCCTATAATTCACCCCTCCACTTT	TRBV18	TRBJ1-6	.	.
CASSLDIGLALVNEQYF	TGCGCCAGCAGCCTAGATATAGGACTAGCCCTCGTGAACGAGCAGTACTTC	TRBV4-1	TRBJ2-7	TRBD2	.
CAISVDEQYF	TGTGCCATCAGTGTGGACGAGCAGTACTTC	TRBV10-3	TRBJ2-7	.	.
CASSLELAGGSNEQFF	TGCGCCAGCAGCTTGGAACTAGCGGGGGGTAGCAATGAGCAGTTCTTC	TRBV5-1	TRBJ2-1	TRBD2	.
CASSNTGTKFTDTQYF	TGTGCCAGTAGTAACACCGGGACTAAATTCACAGATACGCAGTATTTT	TRBV19	TRBJ2-3	TRBD2	few
CASSRQGGNSYEQYF	TGTGCCAGCAGTAGACAGGGTGGGAACTCCTACGAGCAGTACTTC	TRBV7-2	TRBJ2-7	TRBD1	.
CASSPEGQASGNTIYF	TGTGCCAGCTCACCAGAGGGTCAGGCCTCTGGAAACACCATATATTTT	TRBV18	TRBJ1-3	.	.
CASSGTGTSNQPQHF	TGTGCCAGCAGCGGAACCGGGACTAGCAATCAGCCCCAGCATTTT	TRBV9	TRBJ1-5	.	.
CASGLAGGLTSTSEQYF	TGTGCCAGCGGGCTAGCGGGAGGCCTAACCTCTACTAGCGAGCAGTACTTC	TRBV7-9	TRBJ2-7	TRBD2	.
CASSRRTGGWAEAFF	TGTGCCAGCAGCAGGCGCACAGGGGGGTGGGCTGAAGCTTTCTTT	TRBV21-1	TRBJ1-1	.	few
CASSSPERGDNSPLHF	TGCGCCAGCAGCTCCCCGGAGAGGGGGGATAATTCACCCCTCCACTTT	TRBV5-1	TRBJ1-6	.	many
CASSLGGTSGYEQYF	TGTGCCAGCAGCTTGGGGGGGACTAGCGGTTACGAGCAGTACTTC	TRBV7-9	TRBJ2-7	TRBD2	.
CASSPTSGQETQYF	TGTGCCAGCAGCCCGACTAGCGGTCAAGAGACCCAGTACTTC	TRBV7-9	TRBJ2-5	TRBD2	.
CASSLAGNSLTGNEQFF	TGTGCCAGCAGCTTAGCCGGGAACTCCTTGACCGGGAATGAGCAGTTCTTC	TRBV7-9	TRBJ2-1	.	.
CASSLSPNIEKLFF	TGTGCCAGCAGTTTATCCCCTAACATTGAAAAACTGTTTTTT	TRBV27	TRBJ1-4	.	few
CASTLEPGQRGGYTF	TGTGCCAGCACTTTAGAGCCGGGACAGAGGGGTGGCTACACCTTC	TRBV6-1	TRBJ1-2	TRBD1	.
CASSYAASGAYEQYF	TGTGCCAGCAGTTACGCGGCTAGCGGGGCATACGAGCAGTACTTC	TRBV6-6	TRBJ2-7	TRBD2	few
CAWSVDRTNAEAFF	TGTGCCTGGAGTGTGGATCGGACGAACGCTGAAGCTTTCTTT	TRBV30	TRBJ1-1	.	few
CASTKDPNTEAFF	TGTGCCAGCACTAAGGACCCGAACACTGAAGCTTTCTTT	TRBV6-5	TRBJ1-1	.	.
CASSGPKGNTIYF	TGTGCCAGCTCGGGGCCTAAGGGAAACACCATATATTTT	TRBV28	TRBJ1-3	.	.
CASSDGTASGNTIYF	TGTGCCAGCAGTGATGGGACTGCCTCTGGAAACACCATATATTTT	TRBV2	TRBJ1-3	.	.
CASSHGAETGGTLRVAFF	TGTGCCAGCAGTCACGGGGCGGAGACAGGGGGCACCCTTCGAGTAGCTTTCTTT	TRBV5-5	TRBJ1-1	TRBD1	once
CARSRDSSNEKLFF	TGCGCCAGGTCCCGGGACAGTTCTAATGAAAAACTGTTTTTT	TRBV23-1	TRBJ1-4	TRBD1	few
CASSLAGAAGYEQYF	TGTGCCAGCAGCTTGGCCGGAGCAGCGGGCTACGAGCAGTACTTC	TRBV5-4	TRBJ2-7	.	.
CASSRDGNTEAFF	TGTGCCAGCAGCCGAGACGGGAACACTGAAGCTTTCTTT	TRBV7-9	TRBJ1-1	.	few
CASTGTGGYNEQFF	TGTGCCAGCACAGGGACAGGGGGCTACAATGAGCAGTTCTTC	TRBV13	TRBJ2-1	TRBD1	.